A single sample is the source of the 8 T cell receptor beta chains below, sequenced in a study of prognosis after radiotherapy for stage I lung cancer. It was by two-round multiplex PCR that TCR beta CDR3 was amplified from genomic DNA. Specific primers for each TRBV and TRBJ gene were what first-round PCR used. MiXCR, applied by TCRdb to the multiplex PCR reads, yields one record per CDR3 protein. The sample contains about 31,000 distinct CDR3 sequences, about 33% of which appear only once. This specimen consisted of PBMCs, obtained before or after stereotactic body radiation therapy (not recorded which). The receptors were gathered from a donor at least 50 years old with non-small cell lung cancer.

Many counts were recorded for this clonotype. As DNA, the CDR3 is TGTGCCAGCAGTCCAGACCAGGGACTGAACACTGAAGCTTTCTTT. This translates into CASSPDQGLNTEAFF. The V and J genes are TRBV3-1 and TRBJ1-1; D is possibly TRBD1 (5 bases). Germline CDR1 reads LGHDT; CDR2 reads YNNKEL (reference sequence). The CDR3 spans 15 residues. V gave up 6 bases and J gave up 0 bases, with 14 bases separating them.

The sample holds many counts of this clonotype. The chain is built from TRBV4-1 and TRBJ1-1; weak D call: TRBD1 (6 bases). Germline V gene sequence: CDR1 MGHRA, CDR2 YSYEKL. Trimming cost V 1 base and J 0 bases, with 12 bases left between them. The CDR3 covers 16 residues. The CDR3 loop is CASSQGWNRVNTEAFF. Written as DNA, the CDR3 is TGCGCCAGCAGCCAAGGGTGGAACAGGGTGAACACTGAAGCTTTCTTT.

This clonotype was seen repeatedly, ten times or more. CDR3 residues: CATSDPQDEQFF. The CDR3 nucleotides read TGTGCCACCAGTGATCCCCAAGATGAGCAGTTCTTC. The J gene is TRBJ2-1, the V gene TRBV24-1; D is undetermined. The CDR3 contains 12 residues. CDR1 and CDR2 (germline): KGHDR, SFDVKD. V was pared by 3 bases and J by 8 bases, with 7 bases between.

On this clonotype: A much larger clone differs from this one at a single base, so this may be a read error. The chain combines TRBV29-1 with TRBJ2-3; D remains ambiguous. Germline V CDR1 and CDR2: SQVTM, ANQGSEA. The CDR3 spans 10 residues. V was cut by 3 bases and J by 6 bases, with 4 bases left in between. The CDR3 nucleotides are TGCAGCGTTGAGTATGATACGCAGTATTTT. Translated, it gives CSVEYDTQYF.

Turning to this clonotype: Since a much larger clone is just one base distant, this may be a read error. The chain couples TRBV10-3 to TRBJ2-3; the D is unclear. This CDR3 is 13 amino acids long. Per germline, CDR1 ENHRY and CDR2 SYGVKD. Trimming left V 6 bases short and J 4 bases short, with 11 bases between. The CDR3 is CAISHGRADTQYF. The CDR3 nucleotides are TGTGCCATCAGCCATGGACGGGCAGATACGCAGTATTTT.

Points on this clonotype: This likely traces to a read error, being one base from a far larger clone. The chain employs TRBV2 and TRBJ2-1; TRBD2 aligns across 7 bases. Germline CDR1 SNHLY, CDR2 FYNNEI. The CDR3 runs to 14 residues. V lost 5 bases, J lost 10 bases, and 11 bases stayed unmatched. Here the CDR3 reads CASSWLTSPHEQFF. The CDR3 DNA reads as TGTGCCAGCAGTTGGCTGACTAGCCCCCACGAGCAGTTCTTC. The complete variable domain, with remaining parts taken from reference TRBV2 and TRBJ2-1, reads EPEVTQTPSHQVTQMGQEVILRCVPISNHLYFYWYRQILGQKVEFLVSFYNNEISEKSEIFDDQFSVERPDGSNFTLKIRSTKLEDSAMYFCASSWLTSPHEQFFGPGTRLTVL.

This clonotype turned up a few times. A much larger clone sits a single nucleotide away, making a read error possible. The genes are TRBV29-1 and TRBJ2-7, with 10 bases that match TRBD2. Germline trimming cut 5 bases from V and 3 bases from J; bases unmatched to any gene: 7. Germline CDR1 is SQVTM and CDR2 is ANQGSEA. This CDR3 has 14 amino acids. CDR3 sequence reads: CSVSRRLAGYEQYF. For the CDR3, the DNA is TGCAGCGTTTCCCGAAGACTAGCGGGCTACGAGCAGTACTTC.

This clonotype appeared many times. This chain links TRBV3-1 with TRBJ1-3; 10 positions agree with TRBD1. The CDR3 sequence is 16 residues long. Germline-derived CDR1 and CDR2 are LGHDT and YNNKEL (reference sequence). Unmatched junction bases numbered 2, after V lost 2 bases and J lost 1 base. The CDR3 protein is CASSQRGQGSGNTIYF. CDR3 DNA sequence: TGTGCCAGCAGCCAAAGGGGACAGGGGTCTGGAAACACCATATATTTT. The full variable domain, in which reference TRBV3-1 and TRBJ1-3 provide the parts outside the CDR3, is DTAVSQTPKYLVTQMGNDKSIKCEQNLGHDTMYWYKQDSKKFLKIMFSYNNKELIINETVPNRFSPKSPDKAHLNLHINSLELGDSAVYFCASSQRGQGSGNTIYFGEGSWLTVV.